This is a list of T cell receptor beta chains from one sample in a study of naive and memory T cell subsets. TCRdb independently ran MiXCR on the UMI-ligation and nested PCR reads; one entry per CDR3 protein. The sample has roughly 98,000 distinct CDR3 sequences, 7% to 8% seen once; the top ten hold roughly 1.6%. The material sequenced was central memory CD4+ T cells from blood. These receptors were taken from a human donor in good health. CDR3s leave out the opening cysteine and the closing phenylalanine or tryptophan. Each record gives: J gene, V gene, CDR3 protein.

>TRBJ2-4|TRBV28
ASSSQGAWSKNIQY
>TRBJ1-5|TRBV6-2/TRBV6-3
ASIRVKPQH
>TRBJ2-3|TRBV6-2/TRBV6-3
ASHRRADTQY
>TRBJ1-1|TRBV7-3
ASSPDSDTEAF
>TRBJ1-1|TRBV29-1
SVEVWVMWGNTEAF
>TRBJ1-2|TRBV6-6
ASSYTGSMDGYT
>TRBJ1-4|TRBV7-9
ASSLQGNEKLF
>TRBJ2-3|TRBV6-5
ASSYDRGTDTQY
>TRBJ1-1|TRBV2
ASFRVNTEAF
>TRBJ1-6|TRBV20-1
SASTGLGPLH
>TRBJ2-5|TRBV9
ASSVGLGSETQY
>TRBJ2-1|TRBV6-2/TRBV6-3
ASSHLNEQF
>TRBJ1-5|TRBV7-2
ASSSQGARQPQH
>TRBJ2-3|TRBV28
ASSSSTSGGTDTQY
>TRBJ2-6|TRBV19
ASLHRGAGANVLT
>TRBJ1-1|TRBV5-4
ASSSGSRMAGAF
>TRBJ1-1|TRBV4-3
ASSQDAQGATEAF
>TRBJ1-2|TRBV7-9
ASSLLSGVGYT
>TRBJ1-2|TRBV6-6
ASTHGEGGYT
>TRBJ2-4|TRBV28
ASSLGGQVLAKNIQY
>TRBJ2-3|TRBV2
ASYSGMADTQY
>TRBJ2-7|TRBV18
ASSQDRGFVYEQY
>TRBJ1-3|TRBV28
AFLRTGASGNTIY
>TRBJ2-5|TRBV7-2
ASKYDRELQETQY
>TRBJ1-2|TRBV11-2
ASSLGGPAGYGYT
>TRBJ2-7|TRBV3-1
ASSPPGTGAAREQY
>TRBJ2-2|TRBV4-1
ASSQTGTGTNTGELF
>TRBJ1-2|TRBV30
AWSVTGTVDT